Below, 31 T cell receptor beta chains from the same sample are listed, as sequenced in a study of blood T cells in healthy people across ages. Through a sample-barcoded 5' primer and a J-beta primer mix, a second PCR was run for roughly 7 to 11 cycles. TCRdb re-derived calls from the 5' RACE reads in MiXCR, one entry per CDR3 protein. The sample records about 640,000 distinct CDR3 sequences, approximately 30% being singletons. The sample consisted of blood. The receptors here all came from an elderly woman in good health.

This rearrangement joins TRBV6-5 to TRBJ2-7, with 7 bases lining up with TRBD1. The CDR3 loop spans 15 amino acids. With 6 bases clipped from V and 2 bases from J, the junction kept 10 bases outside the gene matches. The germline CDR1 and CDR2 sequences are MNHEY and SVGAGI. The CDR3 protein is CASRSRQGGTYEQYF. The CDR3 DNA reads TGTGCCAGCAGGTCCCGACAGGGTGGAACCTACGAGCAGTACTTC.

This clonotype appeared many times. The gene calls are TRBV15 and TRBJ2-5, with 9 bases matching TRBD1. Germline V gives CDR1 LNHNV, CDR2 YYDKDF (reference sequence). The CDR3 has 14 amino acids. V dropped 3 bases and J dropped 4; count of bases not matched to a gene: 3. This chain's CDR3 is CATSRNRGPETQYF. In DNA form, the CDR3 reads TGTGCCACCAGCAGGAACAGGGGGCCAGAGACCCAGTACTTC.

This clonotype was counted at least ten times. CDR3 region: CASSRTGESYNEQFF. The CDR3 coding sequence is TGTGCCAGCAGTCGGACAGGGGAGTCCTACAATGAGCAGTTCTTC. This chain connects TRBV27 to TRBJ2-1; 9 bases are shared with TRBD1. CDR1 MNHEY and CDR2 SMNVEV come from the germline V gene (reference sequence). This CDR3 contains 15 residues. Trimming cost V 5 bases and J 1 base; bases outside gene matches: 3.

The V gene is TRBV5-1, the J gene TRBJ2-1; TRBD1 or TRBD2 may be the D gene (5 bases each). Trimming stripped 6 bases from V and 0 bases from J, with 13 bases between. CDR1 and CDR2 from the germline V gene are SGHRS and YFSETQ. The length of the CDR3 is 15 residues. CDR3 sequence (DNA): TGCGCCAGCACCAGAGGGACCAGCTCCTACAATGAGCAGTTCTTC. Its protein is CASTRGTSSYNEQFF.

The V and J genes are TRBV25-1 and TRBJ2-7; the D gene is possibly TRBD1 (6 bases). Germline V lookup: CDR1 MGHDK, CDR2 SYGVNS. This CDR3 region has 14 residues. Trimming removed 1 base at V and 5 bases at J, with 12 bases between. The CDR3 nucleotides are TGTGCCAGCAGTGAATGGGGCAACAGGGACGAGCAGTACTTC. Translating gives CASSEWGNRDEQYF.

This clonotype showed up just a few times. This chain links TRBV6-1 with TRBJ1-2; D call uncertain. The CDR3 extends over 13 amino acids. Germline V gene data show CDR1 as MNHNS and CDR2 as SASEGT. Trimming took off 0 bases at V and 7 bases at J, with 9 bases between the two ends. The CDR3 coding sequence is TGTGCCAGCAGTGAAGCCGGTCTGGGTGGCTACACCTTC. Its translation: CASSEAGLGGYTF.

The chain combines TRBV12-5 with TRBJ1-6; the D is unclear. This CDR3 has 13 residues. V was trimmed by 1 base and J by 7 bases, leaving 5 bases between them. Per the germline V gene, CDR1 is LGHNT and CDR2 is FRNRAP. CDR3 coding DNA: TGTGCTAGTGGTTTGGCATCCAATTCACCCCTCCACTTT. Residues: CASGLASNSPLHF.

This clonotype occurred a few times. This chain links TRBV30 with TRBJ2-3; D remains ambiguous. Trimming left V 5 bases short and J 1 base short, with 7 bases between. The CDR3 sequence is 12 residues long. Germline-derived CDR1 and CDR2 are GTSNPN and SVGIG (reference sequence). The CDR3 DNA sequence: TGTGCCTGGGCGTGGGGCACAGATACGCAGTATTTT. Protein sequence: CAWAWGTDTQYF.

The table lists this clonotype with many counts. This chain connects TRBV9 to TRBJ2-5; D is tentatively TRBD1 or TRBD2 (6 bases each). This CDR3 contains 15 residues. Germline loops: CDR1 SGDLS, CDR2 YYNGEE. V was shortened by 2 bases and J by 2 bases, with 13 bases between the two germline ends. The CDR3 DNA reads as TGTGCCAGCAGCGTCACGGGGGCTCGGCAAGAGACCCAGTACTTC. Amino acid sequence: CASSVTGARQETQYF.

This clonotype was counted between two and nine times. The V gene is TRBV28, the J gene TRBJ1-5; 7 nucleotides agree with TRBD1. The germline V gene has CDR1 MDHEN and CDR2 SYDVKM. J gave up 3 bases and V 2 bases, and 4 bases lay outside the gene matches. The CDR3 has 15 residues. The CDR3 is CASSLEGALNQPQHF. The CDR3, as DNA: TGTGCCAGCAGTTTAGAGGGGGCACTCAATCAGCCCCAGCATTTT.

This clonotype was found a few times. V usage is TRBV6-6 and J usage is TRBJ1-1; the D is unclear. CDR3 length equals 14 residues. V dropped 1 base and J dropped 1 base, with 7 bases sitting between them. Germline CDR1 and CDR2: MNHNY and SVGAGI (reference sequence). CDR3 DNA: TGTGCCAGCAGTTACTTCGTCAGGAACACTGAAGCTTTCTTT. Its protein product is CASSYFVRNTEAFF.

This clonotype was counted between two and nine times. The junction departs from germline at one end; a sequencing error may be responsible. The rearrangement uses TRBV7-2 and TRBJ2-7; the D gene is possibly TRBD2 (6 bases). Germline CDR1 reads SGHTA; CDR2 reads FQGNSA. This CDR3 contains 14 residues. This CDR3 is CISSFYGGRREQYF. CDR3 sequence (DNA): TGTATCAGCAGCTTCTACGGGGGTAGGAGGGAGCAGTACTTC.

A word on this clonotype: A read error may explain this, as a much larger clone is one base away. The rearrangement uses TRBV20-1 and TRBJ2-3; 9 nucleotides match TRBD2. The V segment lost 2 bases and the J segment 6 bases; nucleotides outside the gene matches: 9. Germline V gene data show CDR1 as DFQATT and CDR2 as SNEGSKA (reference sequence). This CDR3 comprises 15 residues. CDR3 DNA sequence: TGCAGTGCTAGACGCCCTGGCGGGGGGGCCGATACGCAGTATTTT. The encoded protein is CSARRPGGGADTQYF.

There are a few counts of this clonotype. A read error is possible here, since a much larger clone lies one base away. The CDR3 nucleotides read TGCAGCGTTGAAGCCGGGGACAGGGCGACCGAGCAGTACTTC. Translating gives CSVEAGDRATEQYF. The V call is TRBV29-1, the J call TRBJ2-5, with TRBD1 matching 9 bases. Judging by the DNA end, TRBJ2-7 fits better; the J call may be wrong. CDR1 and CDR2 (germline): SQVTM, ANQGSEA. The length of the CDR3 is 14 residues.

This clonotype was seen many times. CDR3 protein: CATSERGAWETDTQYF. The CDR3 coding sequence is TGTGCCACCAGCGAGAGAGGGGCCTGGGAGACAGATACGCAGTATTTT. The chain combines TRBV15 with TRBJ2-3; D is possibly TRBD1 or TRBD2 (5 bases each). The CDR3 is 16 residues long. Germline V gene data show CDR1 as LNHNV and CDR2 as YYDKDF (reference sequence). With 5 bases removed from V and 3 bases from J, the gap between germline ends came to 18 bases.

This clonotype has just a few counts. The gene calls are TRBV5-1 and TRBJ2-1; the match to TRBD2 covers 9 bases. With 7 bases clipped from V and 3 bases from J, the junction kept 8 bases outside the gene matches. The CDR3 consists of 15 residues. Germline CDR1 and CDR2: SGHRS and YFSETQ. This CDR3 is CASAGGQGYYNEQFF. The CDR3 bases are TGCGCCAGCGCGGGGGGGCAGGGGTACTACAATGAGCAGTTCTTC.

The rearrangement uses TRBV10-3 and TRBJ1-5; D is undetermined. The germline V and J ends were trimmed by 6 bases and 0 bases, with 6 bases remaining between them. In germline, CDR1 is ENHRY, CDR2 SYGVKD. This CDR3 is 13 amino acids long. The CDR3 DNA reads TGTGCCATCAGAGGGTATAGCAATCAGCCCCAGCATTTT. It translates to CAIRGYSNQPQHF.

This clonotype was seen a handful of times. Being one base from a much bigger clone, this may be a read error. The rearrangement joins TRBV7-2 to TRBJ2-5; D assignment may be TRBD1 or TRBD2 (6 bases each). CDR3 length equals 15 residues. V was pared by 2 bases and J by 4 bases, with 14 bases between. Germline CDR1 and CDR2: SGHTA and FQGNSA. CDR3 nucleotide sequence: TGTGCCAGCAGCTTAAAGGGGGGACTCGCAGAGACCCAGTACTTC. Translated, it gives CASSLKGGLAETQYF.

This clonotype was seen ten or more times. The chain is built from TRBV5-4 and TRBJ2-3; 8 nucleotides align to TRBD2. The CDR3 spans 16 residues. The V gene's germline CDR1 is SGHNT and CDR2 YYREEE (reference sequence). Trimming removed 4 bases from V and 3 bases from J; junction bases left unmatched: 10. The CDR3 reads CASSRTTGGRTDTQYF. CDR3 sequence (DNA): TGTGCCAGCAGCCGCACAACGGGGGGGCGTACAGATACGCAGTATTTT.

This rearrangement joins TRBV7-9 to TRBJ2-7, with a weak D call TRBD2 (6 bases). Trimming removed 4 bases at V and 7 bases at J, with 17 bases between. Germline-derived CDR1 and CDR2 are SEHNR and FQNEAQ (reference sequence). The CDR3 consists of 14 residues. As DNA, the CDR3 is TGTGCCAGCAGCTCGGGACTTGAGGCGGGGGAGCAGTACTTC. It specifies CASSSGLEAGEQYF.

The sample holds many counts of this clonotype. The genes are TRBV6-2 or TRBV6-3 and TRBJ1-2; 7 bases fit TRBD1. The trim removed 5 bases at V and 5 bases at J, leaving 8 bases unmatched. Per the germline V gene, CDR1 is MNHEY and CDR2 is SVGEGT. This CDR3 is 14 amino acids long. CDR3 sequence (DNA): TGTGCCAGCAGTCAAACGGGACAGCTATATGGCTACACCTTC. Residues: CASSQTGQLYGYTF.

In its sample, this clonotype was seen many times. This chain uses TRBV10-3 with TRBJ1-5; D is possibly TRBD1 (6 bases). Per the germline V gene, CDR1 is ENHRY and CDR2 is SYGVKD. This CDR3 spans 15 amino acids. Trimming removed 0 bases from V and 7 bases from J, with 13 bases in between. The CDR3 loop reads CAISESGSGEQPQHF. CDR3 DNA sequence: TGTGCCATCAGTGAGTCGGGCTCAGGGGAGCAGCCCCAGCATTTT.

This chain joins TRBV6-2 or TRBV6-3 and TRBJ1-1; unclear D gene. Germline V gene sequence: CDR1 MNHEY, CDR2 SVGEGT. Trimming took 5 bases from V and 0 from J, leaving 16 bases between them. This CDR3 is 16 amino acids long. The CDR3 here is CASSDPLGRVNTEAFF. CDR3 DNA: TGTGCCAGCAGTGACCCGTTGGGCCGGGTGAACACTGAAGCTTTCTTT.

The chain employs TRBV12-2 and TRBJ2-7; the table's D call of TRBD1 was not tested on the DNA. TRBJ2-5 matches the DNA end more closely, so the J call is doubtful. TRBV12-2 is deemed a pseudogene. CDR3 length: 17 residues. CDR3 sequence reads: CASRLKSGGSPLRTQYF. The DNA for the CDR3 is TGTGCAAGTCGCTTAAAATCCGGAGGTTCGCCCTTGAGGACCCAGTACTTC.

This clonotype has ten or more counts. The rearrangement links TRBV7-2 to TRBJ2-3; no reliable D call. V lost 3 bases, J lost 4 bases, and 11 bases lay in between. This CDR3 has 14 residues. The germline V gene has CDR1 SGHTA and CDR2 FQGNSA. CDR3 in amino acids: CASSFSWVADTQYF. CDR3 nucleotide sequence: TGTGCCAGCAGCTTTTCCTGGGTAGCAGATACGCAGTATTTT.

The chain uses TRBV12-3 or TRBV12-4 and TRBJ2-1; no clear D. The end of the DNA is better explained by TRBJ2-7, so the J call may be wrong. The CDR3 has 18 amino acids. The chain's CDR3 is CASSFWSRLRSSYNEQYF. The CDR3 DNA sequence: TGTGCCAGCAGTTTTTGGTCCCGGCTGCGAAGCTCCTACAATGAGCAGTACTTC.

The CDR3 region has the DNA TGTGCCAGCAGCGAGATCGGACAGGGAAGCGCCGGGGAGCTGTTTTTT. Translation: CASSEIGQGSAGELFF. The V call is TRBV9, the J call TRBJ2-2; 8 bases align to TRBD1. Germline V lookup: CDR1 SGDLS, CDR2 YYNGEE. V dropped 3 bases and J dropped 6; count of bases not matched to a gene: 10. The CDR3 runs 16 residues.

In regard to this clonotype: A clone one base away is much larger, so this may be a read error. DNA of the CDR3: TGTGCCAGCAGACCCGGGTCTACACACGAGCAGTACTTC. It specifies CASRPGSTHEQYF. This rearrangement joins TRBV28 to TRBJ2-4; D gene unclear. The end of the DNA aligns better with TRBJ2-7, so the J call may be wrong. The length of the CDR3 is 13 residues. Germline assignment: CDR1 MDHEN and CDR2 SYDVKM.

This clonotype was seen a few times. CDR3 protein: CASTTGTGYLEAFF. In DNA form, the CDR3 reads TGTGCCAGCACCACCGGGACAGGGTATCTCGAAGCTTTCTTT. The gene calls are TRBV12-3 or TRBV12-4 and TRBJ1-1, with 9 positions matching TRBD1. The CDR3 extends over 14 amino acids. V was pared by 7 bases and J by 8 bases, with 11 bases of the junction left unmatched.

This clonotype was counted at least ten times. The rearrangement uses TRBV7-8 and TRBJ2-3, with TRBD1 matching 7 bases. CDR1 SGHVS and CDR2 FQNEAQ come from the germline V gene. The V and J ends lost 5 bases and 4 bases, in that order; junction bases with no gene match: 9. The CDR3 is made up of 15 amino acids. Here the CDR3 reads CASSTSGTEADTQYF. CDR3 coding DNA: TGTGCCAGCAGCACTTCCGGGACAGAAGCAGATACGCAGTATTTT.

This sequence joins TRBV9 and TRBJ2-1; 7 bases line up with TRBD1. The CDR3 is made up of 15 amino acids. Germline CDR1 SGDLS, CDR2 YYNGEE. V was clipped by 0 bases and J by 8 bases; unmatched bases: 8. The CDR3 bases are TGTGCCAGCAGCGTAGGTTGGGGACAGATGTATGAGCAGTTCTTC. Protein: CASSVGWGQMYEQFF.